Each of the 16 T cell receptor beta chains below was sequenced from the same sample in a study of shared clonotypes between healthy human individuals. Profiled with immunoSEQ multiplex PCR; TCRdb holds only in-frame clones, not every one. Here the sample spans hundreds of thousands of clones, 95% being singletons. Terminally differentiated effector memory CD45RA+ cells were left out of the naive CD8 fraction, which was CD45RO-negative and positively selected for CCR7. Sequenced input: naive CD8+ T cells sorted from blood. The receptors stem from a woman aged 25 to 39 in good health.

The rearrangement joins TRBV19 to TRBJ2-7; no definite D call. V lost 3 bases and J lost 4, with 4 bases in between. Germline V gene lookup returns CDR1 LNHDA and CDR2 SQIVND (reference sequence). The CDR3 loop spans 11 amino acids. In DNA form, the CDR3 reads TGTGCCAGTAGTATGGATTACGAGCAGTACTTC. It is translated as CASSMDYEQYF.

The rearrangement links TRBV9 to TRBJ1-1, with D possibly matching TRBD1 (5 bases). The CDR3 runs 14 residues. Trimming pared 0 bases from V and 6 bases from J, leaving 12 bases between. CDR1 SGDLS and CDR2 YYNGEE come from the germline V gene. This chain's CDR3 is CASSVGGMGAEAFF. For the CDR3, the DNA is TGTGCCAGCAGCGTAGGAGGGATGGGGGCTGAAGCTTTCTTT.

This clone was counted between two and nine times. This chain's CDR3 is CASSPAQGGYEQYF. The CDR3 nucleotides read TGTGCCAGCAGCCCAGCACAGGGAGGATACGAGCAGTACTTC. The chain is built from TRBV11-2 and TRBJ2-7; either TRBD1 or TRBD2 may supply D (6 bases each). V gave up 5 bases and J gave up 4 bases, with 15 bases separating them. The CDR3 contains 14 residues. In germline, CDR1 is SGHAT, CDR2 FQNNGV. Filled out from reference TRBV11-2 and TRBJ2-7, the complete variable domain reads EAGVAQSPRYKIIEKRQSVAFWCNPISGHATLYWYQQILGQGPKLLIQFQNNGVVDDSQLPKDRFSAERLKGVDSTLKIQPAKLEDSAVYLCASSPAQGGYEQYFGPGTRLTVT.

The rearrangement joins TRBV6-5 to TRBJ2-7; D is undetermined. Germline assignment: CDR1 MNHEY and CDR2 SVGAGI. The V and J ends lost 6 bases and 0 bases respectively, with 12 bases between them. The CDR3 contains 14 residues. The CDR3 loop reads CASSPRENSYEQYF. The CDR3 DNA reads TGTGCCAGCAGCCCAAGGGAAAACTCCTACGAGCAGTACTTC.

This clone was counted between two and nine times. The CDR3 DNA sequence: TGTGCCAGCAGCTTAGGAGGGGAATGGGAGACCCAGTACTTC. Protein: CASSLGGEWETQYF. J is TRBJ2-5 and V is TRBV13, with D possibly TRBD1 on 5 matching bases. CDR1 and CDR2 (germline): PRHDT, FYEKMQ (reference sequence). The CDR3 sequence is 14 residues long. V dropped 0 bases and J dropped 5 bases, with 10 bases sitting between them.

This chain connects TRBV19 to TRBJ1-1; 8 bases match TRBD1. J gave up 4 bases and V 6 bases, and 7 bases lay outside the gene matches. The CDR3 is 14 residues long. The V gene's germline CDR1 is LNHDA and CDR2 SQIVND (reference sequence). The CDR3 is CASSDNRGGTEAFF. The CDR3 bases are TGTGCCAGTAGCGATAACAGGGGGGGCACTGAAGCTTTCTTT.

This clone appeared once. At one end the junction does not follow the germline gene, possibly because of a read error. The chain couples TRBV11-2 to TRBJ1-1; the D is unclear. The CDR3 consists of 11 residues. Germline V gives CDR1 SGHAT, CDR2 FQNNGV. CDR3 coding DNA: TGTGCCAGCAGCCAGGTTACTGGAGCTTTCTTT. Translating gives CASSQVTGAFF.

This clone was observed a single time. V gene TRBV11-1 combines with J gene TRBJ2-1; possibly TRBD1 for D (6 bases). Germline V gene data show CDR1 as SGHAT and CDR2 as FQDESV (reference sequence). The CDR3 has 14 amino acids. V lost 1 base and J 5 bases, leaving 9 bases between the germline ends. The CDR3 is CASSLVGTNNEQFF. The CDR3 nucleotides read TGTGCCAGCAGCTTAGTTGGGACAAACAATGAGCAGTTCTTC.

The CDR3, as DNA: TGTGCCAGCAGCCAAGAGGGGACAGGGGGCAACTACGAGCAGTACTTC. It encodes CASSQEGTGGNYEQYF. The chain couples TRBV4-2 to TRBJ2-7, with 12 positions matching TRBD1. The CDR3 has 16 residues. The V and J ends lost 0 bases and 3 bases, in that order; junction bases with no gene match: 3. Per germline, CDR1 LGHNA and CDR2 YNFKEQ.

This chain connects TRBV28 to TRBJ1-5, with TRBD1 matching over 7 bases. The CDR3 is 14 residues long. Germline V gene lookup returns CDR1 MDHEN and CDR2 SYDVKM. V was pared by 10 bases and J by 0 bases, with 6 bases of the junction left unmatched. The CDR3 nucleotides read TGTGCCATCGCAGGGGGTGATAGCAATCAGCCCCAGCATTTT. This translates into CAIAGGDSNQPQHF.

The rearrangement joins TRBV7-9 to TRBJ1-1; TRBD1 might be the D (5 bases). The CDR3 consists of 14 residues. Germline lookup yields CDR1 SEHNR and CDR2 FQNEAQ (reference sequence). V was shortened by 1 base and J by 6 bases, with 12 bases between the two germline ends. The CDR3 protein is CASSLDAGWSEAFF. CDR3 DNA sequence: TGTGCCAGCAGCTTAGATGCAGGGTGGTCTGAAGCTTTCTTT.

The chain recombines TRBV27 with TRBJ2-7, with 8 bases lining up with TRBD1. V was clipped by 5 bases and J by 4 bases; unmatched bases: 10. The germline V gene encodes CDR1 MNHEY and CDR2 SMNVEV (reference sequence). There are 15 residues in the CDR3. This chain's CDR3 is CASSPRTGNPYEQYF. The DNA of the CDR3 is TGTGCCAGCAGTCCGCGGACAGGGAACCCTTACGAGCAGTACTTC.

The V call is TRBV11-2, the J call TRBJ1-2, with D unresolved. V was trimmed by 2 bases and J by 1 base, leaving 8 bases between them. The CDR3 is made up of 14 amino acids. Per germline, CDR1 SGHAT and CDR2 FQNNGV. The CDR3 sequence: CASSLFPSNYGYTF. The CDR3 region has the DNA TGTGCCAGCAGCTTATTCCCGAGTAACTATGGCTACACCTTC.

V and J are TRBV11-2 and TRBJ2-7; 11 nucleotides align to TRBD2. Losses at the gene ends were 4 bases for V and 0 bases for J; bases not matched to a gene: 14. The V gene's germline CDR1 is SGHAT and CDR2 FQNNGV. The CDR3 runs to 19 residues. The CDR3 here is CASSSDTSGSPYSSYEQYF. The CDR3 DNA follows: TGTGCCAGCAGCTCCGACACTAGCGGGAGTCCCTATTCCTCCTACGAGCAGTACTTC.

The rearrangement joins TRBV29-1 to TRBJ2-1; TRBD2 matches 9 bases. The CDR3 is 16 residues long. The germline V gene encodes CDR1 SQVTM and CDR2 ANQGSEA. V shed 6 bases and J 9 bases; nucleotides not matched to a gene: 18. The CDR3 DNA follows: TGCAGCGTCCAAGGGTTCCCTAGCGGGGAAATAGGTGAGCAGTTCTTC. Translation gives CSVQGFPSGEIGEQFF.

The chain links TRBV15 to TRBJ2-7; weak D call: TRBD1 (6 bases). V was trimmed by 4 bases and J by 2 bases, leaving 15 bases between them. The CDR3 consists of 15 residues. Germline V gene lookup returns CDR1 LNHNV and CDR2 YYDKDF (reference sequence). CDR3 nucleotides: TGTGCCACCAGCAAATCCCGGGACACCACCTACGAGCAGTACTTC. It yields the protein CATSKSRDTTYEQYF.